This T cell receptor (beta chain) is from a study of blood T cell repertoires in COVID-19. Germline lookup yields CDR1 MGHDK and CDR2 SYGVNS. Trimming took off 10 bases at V and 2 bases at J, with 26 bases between the two ends. The CDR3 totals 17 residues. This clone was recorded a few times. Per the authors' pipeline: Reference gene primer amplification yielded estimated nucleated cell counts. Only in-frame clones appear in the TCRdb table, and some are missing; sequencing was by immunoSEQ multiplex PCR. The D gene and trimming were derived from the DNA, and the V and J assignments and clone size from that table. This table holds tens of thousands of clones, 70% to 90% found once.

The chain couples TRBV25-1 to TRBJ1-2; TRBD1 is a possible D gene (6 bases). Specimen: peripheral blood. The receptor's source is a man older than 75 with active COVID-19. CDR3 nucleotide sequence: TGTGCCATCCCGACAGGCCCCATCCCATCTGCGAACTATGGCTACACCTTC. Its protein product is CAIPTGPIPSANYGYTF.